These 4 T cell receptor beta chains were all obtained from the same sample, sequenced in a study of T cells expressing NK-cell markers. TCRdb reprocessed the 5' RACE reads and reports one entry per CDR3 protein, with no DNA. This sample lists 400,000 to 500,000 distinct CDR3 sequences; its ten largest clones have 7.3%. Material: blood T cells: a sorted CD56 or NKG2C T cell subset, CD4+ or CD8+ T cells, or bulk PBMC T cells (not recorded which). These receptors came from a woman between 18 and 75 years old in good health.

This rearrangement joins TRBV9 to TRBJ2-3; TCRdb names TRBD2, which stays unverified in the absence of DNA. Germline V gene lookup returns CDR1 SGDLS and CDR2 YYNGEE. This CDR3 spans 16 amino acids. CDR3 loop: CASSVGGLAGIDTQYF. The full variable domain, rest sourced from reference TRBV9 and TRBJ2-3, is DSGVTQTPKHLITATGQRVTLRCSPRSGDLSVYWYQQSLDQGLQFLIQYYNGEERAKGNILERFSAQQFPDLHSELNLSSLELGDSALYFCASSVGGLAGIDTQYFGPGTRLTVL.

V gene TRBV7-2 combines with J gene TRBJ2-1; the TCRdb call, TRBD2, lacks DNA for checking. Per the germline V gene, CDR1 is SGHTA and CDR2 is FQGNSA. The CDR3 covers 16 residues. The CDR3 protein is CASRIGLAGAGGEQFF.

The V and J genes are TRBV29-1 and TRBJ1-2. Per the germline V gene, CDR1 is SQVTM and CDR2 is ANQGSEA. CDR3 size: 13 residues. The CDR3 is CSVGFGRSDGYTF. Looking up the rest from reference TRBV29-1 and TRBJ1-2 gives the full variable domain: SAVISQKPSRDICQRGTSLTIQCQVDSQVTMMFWYRQQPGQSLTLIATANQGSEATYESGFVIDKFPISRPNLTFSTLTVSNMSPEDSSIYLCSVGFGRSDGYTFGSGTRLTVV.

CDR3 region: CASSSSGSGAGELFF. This sequence joins TRBV7-3 and TRBJ2-2; with no DNA, the TCRdb D assignment of TRBD2 cannot be verified. The CDR3 runs to 15 residues. Germline values: CDR1 SGHTA, CDR2 FQGTGA.